This T cell receptor (beta chain) emerged from a study of T cells expressing NK-cell markers. Study-level background: The study drew TCR beta repertoires from sorted CD3+CD56+NKG2C+, CD3+CD56+NKG2C- and CD3+CD56-NKG2C+ T cells. Study-wide results and limits: Unclear, still, was the HCMV specificity of the expanded NKG2C+ T cell clones. Topping the CD3+CD56-NKG2C+ fraction as well were these clonotypes, in several donors.

Remarks on this clonotype: Its antigen is unidentified.

Synthesis of TCR beta cDNA relied on 5'RACE template switching carrying UMIs. TCRdb re-called the 5' RACE reads and gives one entry per CDR3 protein, without DNA. The sample includes over 150,000 distinct CDR3 sequences. Looked up from germline, CDR1 is MGHRA and CDR2 is YSYEKL. The CDR3 spans 12 residues. Material for sequencing was blood T cells: a sorted CD56 or NKG2C T cell subset, CD4+ or CD8+ T cells, or bulk PBMC T cells (not recorded which). This chain joins TRBV4-1 and TRBJ2-5; with no DNA, the TCRdb D assignment of TRBD2 cannot be verified. This TCR was sampled from a man aged 18-75 years in good health. The CDR3 region is CASSQTPRTQYF.